This TCR beta chain came from a study of T-cell reconstitution after alpha-beta-depleted transplantation in children. As it was prepared, the TCRbeta library received unique molecular identifiers. TCRdb fed the PCR reads into MiXCR, producing one record per CDR3 protein. The repertoire holds around 530,000 distinct CDR3 sequences, with about 31% as singletons. A few counts support this clonotype. V shed 6 bases, J shed 0 bases, and the junction held 14 bases outside the gene matches. Germline V gives CDR1 DFQATT, CDR2 SNEGSKA (reference sequence). This CDR3 has 17 residues. J is TRBJ2-5 and V is TRBV20-1; 9 bases align to TRBD1. The origin of this receptor is a human donor who donated a stem cell graft to a child with aplastic anemia. Specimen: PBMCs from the stem cell graft donor, collected from the stem cell graft. CDR3 nucleotide sequence: TGCAGTGCCCAGTTGGTGCTCGGACAGGGGTACCAAGAGACCCAGTACTTC. Residues: CSAQLVLGQGYQETQYF.